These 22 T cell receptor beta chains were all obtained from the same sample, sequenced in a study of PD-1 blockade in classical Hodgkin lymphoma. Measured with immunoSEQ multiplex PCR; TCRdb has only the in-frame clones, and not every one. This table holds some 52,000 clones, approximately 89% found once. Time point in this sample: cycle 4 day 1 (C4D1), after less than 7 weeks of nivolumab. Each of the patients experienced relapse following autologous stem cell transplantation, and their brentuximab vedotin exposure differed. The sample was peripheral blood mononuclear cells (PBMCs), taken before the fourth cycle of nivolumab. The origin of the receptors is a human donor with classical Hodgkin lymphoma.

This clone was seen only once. The CDR3 DNA is TGTGCCAGTAGTATAGCAGCGGGGGGGCTAAGAGATACGCAGTATTTT. It codes for CASSIAAGGLRDTQYF. The gene calls are TRBV19 and TRBJ2-3; 10 nucleotides align to TRBD2. Trimming at V came to 1 base and at J to 5 bases, leaving 6 bases not matched to a gene. The germline CDR1 and CDR2 sequences are LNHDA and SQIVND (reference sequence). The CDR3 contains 16 residues.

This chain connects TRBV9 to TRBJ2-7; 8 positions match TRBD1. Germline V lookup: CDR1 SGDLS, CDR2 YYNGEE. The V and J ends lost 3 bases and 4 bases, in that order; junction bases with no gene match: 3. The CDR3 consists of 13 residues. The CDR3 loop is CASSGRTGYEQYF. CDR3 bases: TGTGCCAGCAGCGGACGGACAGGGTACGAGCAGTACTTC.

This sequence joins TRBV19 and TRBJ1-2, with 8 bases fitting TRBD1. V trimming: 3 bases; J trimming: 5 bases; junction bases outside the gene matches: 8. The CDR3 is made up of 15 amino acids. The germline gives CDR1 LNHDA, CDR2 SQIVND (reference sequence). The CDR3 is CASSIYPDREYGYTF. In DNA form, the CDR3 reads TGTGCCAGTAGTATCTACCCGGACAGGGAGTATGGCTACACCTTC.

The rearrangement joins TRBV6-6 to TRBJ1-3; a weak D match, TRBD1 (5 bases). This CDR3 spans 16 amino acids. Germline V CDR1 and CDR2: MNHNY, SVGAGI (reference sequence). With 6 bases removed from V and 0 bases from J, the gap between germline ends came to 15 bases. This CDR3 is CASSGPGPSSGNTIYF. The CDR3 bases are TGTGCCAGCAGCGGGCCGGGACCGAGCTCTGGAAACACCATATATTTT.

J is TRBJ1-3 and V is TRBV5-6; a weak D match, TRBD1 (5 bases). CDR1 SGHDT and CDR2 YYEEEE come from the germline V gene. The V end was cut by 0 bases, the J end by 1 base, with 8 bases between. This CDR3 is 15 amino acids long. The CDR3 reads CASSLAGGSGNTIYF. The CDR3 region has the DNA TGTGCCAGCAGCTTGGCCGGGGGTTCTGGAAACACCATATATTTT. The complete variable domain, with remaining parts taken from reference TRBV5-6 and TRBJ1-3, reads DAGVTQSPTHLIKTRGQQVTLRCSPKSGHDTVSWYQQALGQGPQFIFQYYEEEERQRGNFPDRFSGHQFPNYSSELNVNALLLGDSALYLCASSLAGGSGNTIYFGEGSWLTVV.

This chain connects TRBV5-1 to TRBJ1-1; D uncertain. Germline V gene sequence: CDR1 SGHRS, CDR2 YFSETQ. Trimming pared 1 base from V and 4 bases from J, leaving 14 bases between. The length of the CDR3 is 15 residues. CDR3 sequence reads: CASSLFRGGSTEAFF. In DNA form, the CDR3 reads TGCGCCAGCAGCTTGTTTCGGGGAGGGTCCACTGAAGCTTTCTTT.

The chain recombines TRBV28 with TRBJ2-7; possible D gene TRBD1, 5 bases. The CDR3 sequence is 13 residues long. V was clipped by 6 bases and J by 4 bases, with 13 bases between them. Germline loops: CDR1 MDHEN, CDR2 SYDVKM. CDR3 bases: TGTGCCAGCAGACCGAAGACAGAATACGAGCAGTACTTC. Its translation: CASRPKTEYEQYF.

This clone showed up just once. The CDR3 DNA reads as TGCGCCAGCAGCCAGGGGGACAGGGGGCCGAACTATGGCTACACCTTC. Its protein is CASSQGDRGPNYGYTF. The J gene is TRBJ1-2, the V gene TRBV4-1; TRBD1 matches at 12 bases. With 3 bases clipped from V and 2 bases from J, the junction kept 4 bases outside the gene matches. Germline-derived CDR1 and CDR2 are MGHRA and YSYEKL. The CDR3 sequence is 16 residues long.

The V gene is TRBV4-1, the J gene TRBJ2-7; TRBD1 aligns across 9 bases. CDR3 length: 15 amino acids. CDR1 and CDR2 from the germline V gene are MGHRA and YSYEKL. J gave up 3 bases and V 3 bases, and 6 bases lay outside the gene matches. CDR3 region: CASSQTGGTYYEQYF. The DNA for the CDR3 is TGCGCCAGCAGCCAGACAGGGGGAACCTACTACGAGCAGTACTTC.

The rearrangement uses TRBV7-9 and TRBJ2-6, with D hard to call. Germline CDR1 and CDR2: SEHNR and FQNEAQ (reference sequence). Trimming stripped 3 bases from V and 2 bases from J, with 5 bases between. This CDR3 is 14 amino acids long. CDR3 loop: CASSFGPGANVLTF. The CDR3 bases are TGTGCCAGCAGCTTCGGGCCTGGGGCCAACGTCCTGACTTTC.

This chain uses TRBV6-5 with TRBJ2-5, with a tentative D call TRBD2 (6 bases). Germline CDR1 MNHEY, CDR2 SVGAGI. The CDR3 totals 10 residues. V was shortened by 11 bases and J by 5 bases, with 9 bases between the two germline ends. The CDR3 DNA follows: TGTGCCGCGGGGTCGGAGACCCAGTACTTC. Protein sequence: CAAGSETQYF.

CDR3 coding DNA: TGTGCCAGCAGCGCCGGGACAAGGATGGACTACGAGCAGTACTTC. Its protein is CASSAGTRMDYEQYF. This chain uses TRBV9 with TRBJ2-7; D might be TRBD1 (6 bases). The germline CDR1 and CDR2 sequences are SGDLS and YYNGEE. Deletions cut 3 bases from V and 3 bases from J, with 16 bases between. The CDR3 consists of 15 residues.

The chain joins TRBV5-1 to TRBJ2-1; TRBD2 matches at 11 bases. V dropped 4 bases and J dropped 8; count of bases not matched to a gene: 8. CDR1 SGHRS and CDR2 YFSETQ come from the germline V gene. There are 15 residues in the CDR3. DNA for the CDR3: TGCGCCAGCAGCCCTAGCGGGGGGCTCCGCTATGAGCAGTTCTTC. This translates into CASSPSGGLRYEQFF.

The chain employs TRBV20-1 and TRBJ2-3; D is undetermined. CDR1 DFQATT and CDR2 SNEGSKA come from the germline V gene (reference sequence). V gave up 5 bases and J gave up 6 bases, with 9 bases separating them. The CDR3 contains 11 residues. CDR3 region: CSAGKKDTQYF. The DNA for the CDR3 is TGCAGTGCTGGAAAAAAGGATACGCAGTATTTT.

The CDR3 sequence: CASSLAVPGPYNEQFF. CDR3 nucleotides: TGTGCCAGCAGCTTGGCTGTTCCGGGACCTTACAATGAGCAGTTCTTC. The chain employs TRBV5-4 and TRBJ2-1, with D possibly called TRBD1 or TRBD2 (5 bases each). Trimming removed 0 bases at V and 4 bases at J, with 14 bases between. This CDR3 spans 16 amino acids. Germline V CDR1 and CDR2: SGHNT, YYREEE (reference sequence).

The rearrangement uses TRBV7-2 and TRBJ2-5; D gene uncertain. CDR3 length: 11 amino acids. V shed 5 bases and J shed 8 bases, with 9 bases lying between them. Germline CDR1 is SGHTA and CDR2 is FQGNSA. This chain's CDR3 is CASSQRLTQYF. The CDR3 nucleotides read TGTGCCAGCAGCCAAAGGTTAACCCAGTACTTC.

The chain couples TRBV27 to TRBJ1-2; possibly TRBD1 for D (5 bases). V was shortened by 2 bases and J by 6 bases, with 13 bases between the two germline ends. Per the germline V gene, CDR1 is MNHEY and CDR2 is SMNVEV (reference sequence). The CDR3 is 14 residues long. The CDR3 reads CASSLRGAVNGYTF. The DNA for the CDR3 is TGTGCCAGCAGTTTACGAGGGGCCGTCAATGGCTACACCTTC.

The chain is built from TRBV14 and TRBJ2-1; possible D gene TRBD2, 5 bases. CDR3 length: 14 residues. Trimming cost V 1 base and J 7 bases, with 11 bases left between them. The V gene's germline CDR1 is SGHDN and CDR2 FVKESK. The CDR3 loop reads CASSQALALNEQFF. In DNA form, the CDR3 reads TGTGCCAGCAGCCAAGCCCTAGCCTTGAATGAGCAGTTCTTC. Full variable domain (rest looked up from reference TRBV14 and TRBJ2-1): EAGVTQFPSHSVIEKGQTVTLRCDPISGHDNLYWYRRVMGKEIKFLLHFVKESKQDESGMPNNRFLAERTGGTYSTLKVQPAELEDSGVYFCASSQALALNEQFFGPGTRLTVL.

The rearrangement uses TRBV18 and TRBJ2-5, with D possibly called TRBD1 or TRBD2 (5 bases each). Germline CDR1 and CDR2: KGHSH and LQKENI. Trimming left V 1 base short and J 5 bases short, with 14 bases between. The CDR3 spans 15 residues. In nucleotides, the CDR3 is TGTGCCAGCTCACCACTACCCCGGGACGGGGAGACCCAGTACTTC. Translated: CASSPLPRDGETQYF.

The CDR3 DNA is TGTGCCAGCAGCTTAGTTGGGACAGGTCAAGGCCAAGAGACCCAGTACTTC. Residues: CASSLVGTGQGQETQYF. The chain couples TRBV7-2 to TRBJ2-5, with TRBD1 matching over 8 bases. Losses at the gene ends were 1 base for V and 1 base for J; bases not matched to a gene: 8. CDR1 is SGHTA, CDR2 FQGNSA, per germline. CDR3 length: 17 amino acids.

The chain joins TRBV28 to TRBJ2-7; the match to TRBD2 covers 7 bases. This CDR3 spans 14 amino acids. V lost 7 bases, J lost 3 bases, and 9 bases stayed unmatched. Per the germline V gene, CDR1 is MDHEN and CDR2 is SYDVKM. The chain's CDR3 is CASNEAGALYEQYF. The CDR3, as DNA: TGTGCCAGCAATGAGGCGGGAGCCCTCTACGAGCAGTACTTC.

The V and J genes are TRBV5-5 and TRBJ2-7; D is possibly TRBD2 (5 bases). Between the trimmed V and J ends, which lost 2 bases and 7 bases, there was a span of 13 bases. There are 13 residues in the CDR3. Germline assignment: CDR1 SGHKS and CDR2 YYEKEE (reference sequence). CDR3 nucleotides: TGTGCCAGCAGCTTATGGAATTCGGGGGAGCAGTACTTC. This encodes CASSLWNSGEQYF.